This TCR beta chain was found in a study of blood T cell repertoires in COVID-19 (dated by TCRdb to 2020 to 2022). About the investigation overall: Samples from collaborators originated in the United States, Italy and Spain and spanned both the acute and convalescent phases of COVID-19. A freely available public database, intended as a resource for researchers studying the immune response to SARS-CoV-2, is where the repertoires were released. Sample metadata almost always included a de-identified subject ID, COVID-19 status, age in years and sex. Deeply sampled blood TCRbeta repertoires from subjects exposed to, actively infected with, or recovered from COVID-19 were included in the dataset. The material from the prospective study consisted of cDNA or gDNA derived from T cells, B-cell-depleted T cells, or PBMCs. Where available, HLA class I and class II types were obtained from metadata supplied by the sample provider rather than from assay-based typing. The samples were drawn from the first 160 participants of the ongoing ImmuneRACE study and from 1,254 subjects provided by 6 global collaborators. Results the study describes overall, beyond this receptor: The amount of clinical and demographic metadata varied by source and participant and was provided uncurated.

The immunoSEQ Assay, a bias-controlled multiplex PCR, was used to amplify TCRbeta CDR3 regions from genomic DNA. The original pipeline was this. Within the assay, amplification of reference gene primers was used to estimate how many nucleated cells each sample contained. Sequence reads were collapsed and filtered to measure the absolute abundance of every unique TCRbeta CDR3 rearrangement. Productive Simpson clonality was computed per sample as the square root of Simpson's diversity index over productive rearrangements. This is the immuneACCESS table as TCRdb keeps it, with only in-frame sequences that have V and J called. A part of the clones is gone; compared with another copy, unresolved V genes explain less than half, and the rest is unexplained. The DNA gave D and trimming, while V, J and clone size come from that table. Recorded for this sample are more than 90,000 clones; 80% to 85% of them occurred a single time. Roughly 4% of the sample is taken by the ten largest.

Each collaborating institution followed its own protocols to collect whole blood in K2EDTA tubes. For TCRbeta analysis, collaborator samples were shipped as frozen whole blood, as isolated PBMCs, or as DNA extracted from either sample type. V loses 4 bases of germline sequence and J loses 1 base, and the interval between the two ends is 10 bases. From the cysteine through the phenylalanine, the CDR3 covers 15 amino acids. Only the CDR3 DNA is retained, 45 bases long and in frame from the first base. The germline V gene supplies CDR1 SGHAT and CDR2 FQNNGV. A few counts support this clone. Its antigen specificity is not known. The sample holds no much larger clone one base away, and base qualities are not on file.

This sequence was found in a man aged 55 to 70 with acute or convalescent COVID-19. The rearrangement combines TRBV11-2 with TRBJ2-2, with an unclear D gene assignment. The sample taken for sequencing was peripheral blood. The CDR3 loop reads CASSSYDKNTGELFF. The sequenced DNA is TGTGCCAGCAGCTCATACGACAAGAACACCGGGGAGCTGTTTTTT.